The source of this TCR beta chain is a study of Graves' ophthalmopathy and Graves' hyperthyroidism. The CDR3 has 12 residues. Trimming shortened V by 6 bases and J by 4 bases, and 9 bases separated the two germline ends. Germline V CDR1 and CDR2: LNHDA, SQIVND (reference sequence). Remarks on this clonotype: A single base separates this from a much larger clone, so it may be a read error.

Transcripts of RNA were the source for amplifying TCR beta CDR3 regions. HTBI-primed RT-PCR formed the first round, and a multiplex PCR formed the second. TCRdb itself ran the multiplex PCR reads through MiXCR, one entry per CDR3 protein. The sample shows around 600,000 distinct CDR3 sequences, roughly 39% of them seen only once. The V call is TRBV19, the J call TRBJ1-2; D gene unclear. The sequence came from an adult man with Graves' ophthalmopathy. Sequencing used peripheral blood. Here the CDR3 reads CASRSGTYGYTF. Here the CDR3 DNA reads TGTGCCAGTAGATCAGGAACCTATGGCTACACCTTC.